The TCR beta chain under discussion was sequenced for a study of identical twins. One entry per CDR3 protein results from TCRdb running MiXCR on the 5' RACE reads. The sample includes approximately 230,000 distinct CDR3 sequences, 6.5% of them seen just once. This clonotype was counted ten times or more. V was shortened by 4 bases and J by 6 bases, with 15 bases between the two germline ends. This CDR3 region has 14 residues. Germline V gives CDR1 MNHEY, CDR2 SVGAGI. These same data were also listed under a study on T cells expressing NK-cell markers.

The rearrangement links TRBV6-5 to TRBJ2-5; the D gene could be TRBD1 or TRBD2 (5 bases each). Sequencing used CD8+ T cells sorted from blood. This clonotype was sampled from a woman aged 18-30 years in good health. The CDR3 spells CASSSGTARKTQYF. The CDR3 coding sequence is TGTGCCAGCAGTTCGGGGACCGCACGGAAGACCCAGTACTTC.